This TCR beta chain was identified during a study of OX40 agonist ivuxolimab in advanced cancers. Across the whole study: At about 82% male, the cohort had a mean age of 60 years, ranging from about 23 to 80.

Using immunoSEQ multiplex PCR, the repertoire was profiled, and TCRdb retains in-frame clones only, with some absent. The repertoire has approximately 6,500 clones, roughly 83% of them found once; the top ten carry 28%. Points on this clone: Its antigen is not identified.

This CDR3 has 15 amino acids. V was trimmed by 1 base and J by 4 bases, leaving 13 bases between them. Germline lookup yields CDR1 SEHNR and CDR2 FQNEAQ (reference sequence). Findings and limits, study-wide: Relative to CD4+, CD8+ T cells held more expanded clones on average.

This clonotype was sampled from an adult with an advanced solid tumor such as melanoma, head and neck, liver or kidney cancer. This material consisted of CD4+ or CD8+ T cells sorted from blood, taken in a trial of the OX40 agonist ivuxolimab. The rearrangement joins TRBV7-9 to TRBJ2-5; D is perhaps TRBD1 or TRBD2 (5 bases each). CDR3 loop: CASSLEGSRGETQYF. CDR3 in DNA: TGTGCCAGCAGCTTAGAAGGGTCGAGGGGAGAGACCCAGTACTTC.